This is a list of T cell receptor beta chains from one sample in a study of cytomegalovirus exposure and HLA in healthy donors. Only in-frame clones appear in the TCRdb table, and some are missing; sequencing was by immunoSEQ multiplex PCR. The sample table sets out about 67,000 clones. Sequences were obtained from PBMCs. The receptors originated from a woman aged 25 to 39 in good health and CMV-seronegative. The CDR3 runs from the conserved cysteine through the conserved F or W. A D gene is named only where the DNA matches it firmly.

J gene	V gene	D gene	CDR3 protein	CDR3 DNA
TRBJ2-1	TRBV7-7	TRBD2	CASTLFSGGPNEQFF	TGTGCTAGCACCTTGTTCAGCGGGGGCCCGAATGAGCAGTTCTTC
TRBJ2-7	TRBV20-1	.	CSATTMDEQYF	TGCAGTGCAACTACGATGGACGAGCAGTACTTC
TRBJ2-5	TRBV5-1	TRBD2	CASSLLAERQETQYF	TGCGCCAGCAGCTTGCTAGCGGAGAGGCAAGAGACCCAGTACTTC
TRBJ2-7	TRBV10-2	.	CASSELQRVPYEQYF	TGCGCCAGCAGTGAGCTTCAACGGGTTCCCTACGAGCAGTACTTC
TRBJ2-7	TRBV6-5	TRBD2	CASSRGDYEQYF	TGTGCCAGCAGCCGGGGGGACTACGAGCAGTACTTC
TRBJ2-1	TRBV4-1	TRBD2	CASSQPGLAPNEQFF	TGCGCCAGCAGCCAACCGGGACTAGCGCCCAATGAGCAGTTCTTC
TRBJ1-3	TRBV10-3	.	CAIRADGGPGNTIYF	TGTGCCATCAGAGCAGACGGCGGCCCTGGAAACACCATATATTTT
TRBJ2-5	TRBV19	.	CAIAVGAGETQYF	TGTGCCATTGCCGTGGGGGCAGGGGAGACCCAGTACTTC
TRBJ2-1	TRBV30	.	CAWSVGSRPYNEQFF	TGTGCCTGGAGTGTCGGGAGTCGTCCTTACAATGAGCAGTTCTTC
TRBJ1-6	TRBV19	.	CASSIAKGINSPLHF	TGTGCCAGTAGTATTGCCAAGGGGATTAATTCACCCCTCCACTTT
TRBJ2-1	TRBV7-2	TRBD1	CASRLDRALYNEQFF	TGTGCCAGCAGACTGGACAGGGCACTTTACAATGAGCAGTTCTTC
TRBJ1-2	TRBV19	.	CASSLGQPYGYTF	TGTGCCAGTAGTCTCGGACAGCCCTATGGCTACACCTTC
TRBJ1-2	TRBV28	TRBD1	CASSLVEGANYGYTF	TGTGCCAGCAGTTTAGTGGAGGGGGCGAACTATGGCTACACCTTC
TRBJ2-7	TRBV18	TRBD2	CASSPPGLAGGTGLYEQYF	TGTGCCAGCTCACCACCGGGGCTAGCGGGAGGCACGGGACTCTACGAGCAGTACTTC
TRBJ2-5	TRBV4-3	TRBD2	CASSQAISGERGAQYF	TGCGCCAGCAGCCAAGCTATTAGCGGGGAAAGAGGGGCCCAGTACTTC
TRBJ1-4	TRBV27	.	CASSLQGLANEKLFF	TGTGCCAGCAGTTTACAGGGTCTGGCTAATGAAAAACTGTTTTTT
TRBJ1-2	TRBV4-3	.	CASSQVSEGYGYTF	TGCGCCAGCAGCCAAGTATCGGAGGGCTATGGCTACACCTTC
TRBJ2-3	TRBV5-1	.	CASSFRQATYTDTQYF	TGCGCCAGCAGCTTCAGACAGGCCACCTATACAGATACGCAGTATTTT
TRBJ2-1	TRBV6-1	.	CASNPEGGLYNEQFF	TGTGCCAGCAATCCCGAGGGGGGGCTCTACAATGAGCAGTTCTTC
TRBJ2-2	TRBV4-1	.	CASSYPGQITGELFF	TGCGCCAGCAGCTATCCGGGACAAATCACCGGGGAGCTGTTTTTT
TRBJ2-7	TRBV9	TRBD2	CASSVGGLGAYEQYF	TGTGCCAGCAGCGTAGGGGGACTAGGGGCCTACGAGCAGTACTTC
TRBJ2-3	TRBV5-1	.	CASSLARETDTQYF	TGCGCCAGCAGCTTGGCTCGAGAAACAGATACGCAGTATTTT
TRBJ2-1	TRBV6-6	TRBD2	CASSRRAGGDNEQFF	TGTGCCAGCAGTCGGAGGGCGGGAGGGGATAATGAGCAGTTCTTC
TRBJ1-2	TRBV9	.	CASSLGRRSFNYGYTF	TGTGCCAGCAGCCTCGGGAGGAGGAGCTTTAACTATGGCTACACCTTC
TRBJ1-2	TRBV5-6	TRBD1	CASSLRNRGRGYGYTF	TGTGCCAGCAGCTTAAGAAACAGGGGGCGCGGCTATGGCTACACCTTC
TRBJ2-7	TRBV4-3	.	CASSQVGSFYEQYF	TGCGCCAGCAGCCAAGTGGGCAGCTTCTACGAGCAGTACTTC
TRBJ1-2	TRBV5-8	.	CASRQQGSGYTF	TGTGCCAGCAGACAACAGGGTTCTGGCTACACCTTC
TRBJ2-4	TRBV5-6	.	CASSLGAGWENIQYF	TGTGCCAGCAGCTTGGGTGCGGGGTGGGAAAACATTCAGTACTTC
TRBJ2-2	TRBV10-3	TRBD1	CAIRKQGQDTGELFF	TGTGCCATCAGAAAACAGGGACAGGACACCGGGGAGCTGTTTTTT
TRBJ2-1	TRBV29-1	TRBD2	CSVTPLAGALNEQFF	TGCAGCGTTACTCCTCTAGCGGGGGCTCTTAATGAGCAGTTCTTC
TRBJ1-2	TRBV5-1	.	CASSLGGLSGYTF	TGCGCCAGCAGCTTGGGGGGACTTTCTGGCTACACCTTC
TRBJ2-1	TRBV7-9	.	CASIRGSAYNEQFF	TGTGCCAGCATTCGAGGGTCTGCGTACAATGAGCAGTTCTTC
TRBJ2-2	TRBV19	.	CASSISPRWGGGELFF	TGTGCCAGTAGTATTTCCCCTAGGTGGGGCGGCGGGGAGCTGTTTTTT
TRBJ1-1	TRBV19	TRBD1	CASSIDRTGVRRNTEAFF	TGTGCCAGTAGTATAGACCGGACAGGGGTTAGAAGGAACACTGAAGCTTTCTTT
TRBJ1-6	TRBV30	.	CASNGRANSPLHF	TGTGCCTCGAACGGCAGGGCTAATTCACCCCTCCACTTT
TRBJ1-5	TRBV6-6	.	CASSPTAGQPQHF	TGTGCCAGCAGCCCCACAGCGGGTCAGCCCCAGCATTTT
TRBJ2-5	TRBV4-2	.	CASSQVGVLSQETQYF	TGTGCCAGCAGCCAAGTAGGGGTACTCTCCCAAGAGACCCAGTACTTC
TRBJ2-7	TRBV29-1	TRBD1	CSVEDRGYEQYF	TGCAGCGTTGAGGACAGGGGCTACGAGCAGTACTTC
TRBJ1-5	TRBV6-5	.	CASSTLGNQPQHF	TGTGCCAGCAGTACTCTCGGCAATCAGCCCCAGCATTTT
TRBJ2-1	TRBV6-6	.	CASSYGTDVYNEQFF	TGTGCCAGCAGTTACGGAACAGACGTCTACAATGAGCAGTTCTTC
TRBJ1-1	TRBV5-1	TRBD1	CASSLTGGLNTEAFF	TGCGCCAGCAGCCTTACAGGGGGGTTGAACACTGAAGCTTTCTTT
TRBJ1-1	TRBV30	.	CAWSFTTVNTEAFF	TGTGCCTGGAGTTTTACAACAGTGAACACTGAAGCTTTCTTT
TRBJ1-4	TRBV28	TRBD1	CASSSGTGNEKLFF	TGTGCCAGCAGTTCCGGGACAGGGAATGAAAAACTGTTTTTT
TRBJ2-5	TRBV18	.	CASSPEGPQTQYF	TGTGCCAGCTCACCGGAGGGGCCGCAGACCCAGTACTTC
TRBJ2-3	TRBV30	TRBD2	CAWTLTSGSDTQYF	TGTGCCTGGACTCTGACTAGCGGTTCGGATACGCAGTATTTT
TRBJ2-7	TRBV19	.	CATALGVGVYEQYF	TGTGCCACCGCATTAGGGGTTGGGGTCTACGAGCAGTACTTC
TRBJ2-3	TRBV5-1	.	CASSPRWATTDTQYF	TGCGCCAGCAGCCCCCGATGGGCTACCACAGATACGCAGTATTTT